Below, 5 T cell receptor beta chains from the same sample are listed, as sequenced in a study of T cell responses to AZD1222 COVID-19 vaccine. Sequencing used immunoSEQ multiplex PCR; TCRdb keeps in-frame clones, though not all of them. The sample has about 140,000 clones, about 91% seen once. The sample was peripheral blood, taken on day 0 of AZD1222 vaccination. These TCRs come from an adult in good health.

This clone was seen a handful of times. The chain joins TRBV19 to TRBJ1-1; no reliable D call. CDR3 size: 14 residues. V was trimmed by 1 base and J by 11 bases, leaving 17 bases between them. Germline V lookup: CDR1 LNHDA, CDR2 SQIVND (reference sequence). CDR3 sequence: CASSIVTGVMAAFF. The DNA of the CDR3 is TGTGCCAGTAGTATAGTAACGGGCGTAATGGCGGCTTTCTTT.

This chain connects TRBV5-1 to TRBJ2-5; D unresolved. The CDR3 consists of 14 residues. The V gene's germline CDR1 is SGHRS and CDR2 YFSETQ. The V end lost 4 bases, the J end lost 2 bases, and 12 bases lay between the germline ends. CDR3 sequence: CASSQIGSQETQYF. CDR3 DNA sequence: TGCGCCAGCAGCCAGATCGGCAGTCAAGAGACCCAGTACTTC. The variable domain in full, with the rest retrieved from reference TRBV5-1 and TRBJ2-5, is KAGVTQTPRYLIKTRGQQVTLSCSPISGHRSVSWYQQTPGQGLQFLFEYFSETQRNKGNFPGRFSGRQFSNSRSEMNVSTLELGDSALYLCASSQIGSQETQYFGPGTRLLVL.

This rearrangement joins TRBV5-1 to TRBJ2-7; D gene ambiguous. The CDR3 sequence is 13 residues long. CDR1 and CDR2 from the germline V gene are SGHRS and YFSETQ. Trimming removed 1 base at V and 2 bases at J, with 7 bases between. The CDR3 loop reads CASSLMGTYEQYF. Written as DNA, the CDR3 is TGCGCCAGCAGCTTGATGGGGACCTACGAGCAGTACTTC. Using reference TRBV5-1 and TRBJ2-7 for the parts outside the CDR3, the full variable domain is KAGVTQTPRYLIKTRGQQVTLSCSPISGHRSVSWYQQTPGQGLQFLFEYFSETQRNKGNFPGRFSGRQFSNSRSEMNVSTLELGDSALYLCASSLMGTYEQYFGPGTRLTVT.

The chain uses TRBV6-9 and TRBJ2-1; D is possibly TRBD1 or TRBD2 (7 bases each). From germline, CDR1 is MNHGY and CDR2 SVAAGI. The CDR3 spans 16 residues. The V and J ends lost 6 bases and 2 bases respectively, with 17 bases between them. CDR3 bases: TGTGCCAGCAGCCAAACCAGGGGGGGGCCCTACAATGAGCAGTTCTTC. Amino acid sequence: CASSQTRGGPYNEQFF.

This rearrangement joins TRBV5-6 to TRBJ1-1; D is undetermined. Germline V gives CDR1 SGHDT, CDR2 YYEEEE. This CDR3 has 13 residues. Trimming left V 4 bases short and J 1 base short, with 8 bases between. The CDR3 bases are TGTGCCAGCAGCCGAAATCGGAACACTGAAGCTTTCTTT. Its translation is CASSRNRNTEAFF.